This T cell receptor (beta chain) stems from a study of technical replicates of blood from a few donors. Germline CDR1 and CDR2: SGHDT and YYEEEE. V shed 1 base and J shed 2 bases, with 6 bases lying between them. There are 14 residues in the CDR3. Assay: immunoSEQ multiplex PCR; the TCRdb copy retains only in-frame clones and omits some. The repertoire includes fewer than 13,000 clones, around 94% of them detected once, and approximately 6.6% sits in the top ten. The chain uses TRBV5-6 and TRBJ2-2; D unclear. The source of this sequence is a human donor in good health. Material for sequencing was PBMCs. CDR3 region: CASSLTLNTGELFF. DNA of the CDR3: TGTGCCAGCAGCTTGACCCTAAACACCGGGGAGCTGTTTTTT.